This T cell receptor (beta chain) was recovered during a study of cytomegalovirus exposure and HLA in healthy donors. The V segment lost 3 bases and the J segment 7 bases; nucleotides outside the gene matches: 9. The CDR3 spans 16 residues. Per germline, CDR1 SGHNT and CDR2 YYREEE (reference sequence). A multiplex PCR was run with 60 Vbeta primers and 13 Jbeta primers. Here immunoSEQ multiplex PCR was the method, and the copy in TCRdb shows in-frame clones only, minus some. The sample includes around 97,000 clones. The chain is built from TRBV5-4 and TRBJ2-2; 10 bases fit TRBD2. The sequence was obtained from a man between 35 and 55 years old in good health and CMV-seronegative. The sample consisted of PBMCs. For the CDR3, the DNA is TGTGCCAGCAGCTACCCAGCGGGAGGGCCGGTCGGGGAGCTGTTTTTT. It yields the protein CASSYPAGGPVGELFF.